The present T cell receptor beta chain was sequenced within a study of blood T cell repertoires in COVID-19. Study context: Some COVID-19 samples were acute and others convalescent; all came from the United States, Italy and Spain.

Original data processing: The assay estimated nucleated cells by amplifying reference gene primers. This table comes from immunoSEQ multiplex PCR, and its TCRdb copy is limited to in-frame clones, with some not included. V and J calls plus clone size are reproduced from that table; the DNA served to infer D and trimming. Here the sample spans roughly 380,000 clones, 70% to 90% being singletons. Trimming removed 4 bases at V and 0 bases at J, with 6 bases between. Germline V gives CDR1 MGHDK, CDR2 SYGVNS. The CDR3 is 14 residues long. Seattle enrolled patients during active infection and tracked them longitudinally.

The chain couples TRBV25-1 to TRBJ2-2; tentatively, D is TRBD1 (6 bases). Sequencing used peripheral blood. This clonotype originated in a woman between 40 and 55 years old with COVID-19, enrolled during active disease. CDR3 nucleotides: TGTGCCAGCAGTGGGACAGCGAACACCGGGGAGCTGTTTTTT. Translating gives CASSGTANTGELFF.